This T cell receptor (beta chain) was identified in a study of T cells in Graves' hyperthyroidism and ophthalmopathy. This clonotype has at least ten counts. Trimming cost V 8 bases and J 4 bases, with 17 bases left between them. Looked up from germline, CDR1 is MDHEN and CDR2 is SYDVKM. CDR3 length: 14 residues. Orbital computed tomography and thyroid ultrasound, together with serum TRAb and thyroxine and clinical symptoms, were used for diagnoses. Researchers took RNA transcripts and amplified the TCR beta CDR3 regions from them. During a first-round RT-PCR of the TCR CDR3, the HTBI primer set was used. MiXCR, run by TCRdb on the multiplex PCR reads, gives a single entry per CDR3 protein. The table shows more than 500,000 distinct CDR3 sequences, with around 16% occurring only once.

The TCR originated in a woman aged 25 to 39 with Graves' ophthalmopathy. Sequencing used blood. The chain combines TRBV28 with TRBJ2-5; maybe TRBD2 (6 bases). The CDR3 spells CASLSQGGGETQYF. In nucleotides, the CDR3 is TGTGCCAGCCTCTCCCAGGGAGGCGGAGAGACCCAGTACTTC.